A selection of T cell receptor beta chains follows, all from one sample in a study of control samples from healthy donors and cancer patients. Here immunoSEQ multiplex PCR was the method, and the copy in TCRdb shows in-frame clones only, minus some. The repertoire has 150,000 to 200,000 clones, around 90% of them found once; the top ten carry 1.2% to 1.5%. Sample: blood. The receptors here all came from a woman aged 45-65 years in good health. CDR3s include the opening cysteine and the closing phenylalanine or tryptophan. The size entry is marked missing in some rows and otherwise reads once, few, many or a size class.

size | J | V | CDR3
- | TRBJ2-5 | TRBV4-2 | CASSHTLGTKETQYF
- | TRBJ2-3 | TRBV9 | CASSSLTGGTDTQYF
- | TRBJ1-5 | TRBV30 | CAWSVGTATNQPQHF
- | TRBJ1-2 | TRBV28 | CASSASFPTF
- | TRBJ2-1 | TRBV19 | CASRGTGTLTYNEQFF
- | TRBJ1-6 | TRBV4-3 | CASSRDRTDYNSPLHF
- | TRBJ2-7 | TRBV18 | CASSRSGVPYEQYF
few | TRBJ1-4 | TRBV6-1 | CASSVLTAGDSGEKLFF
- | TRBJ1-6 | TRBV30 | CAWSVSDSPLHF
few | TRBJ1-4 | TRBV9 | CASSVGQGPNEKLFF
- | TRBJ1-6 | TRBV7-8 | CASSWETGYNSPLHF
once | TRBJ2-7 | TRBV7-9 | CASSLWDRGSYEQYF
- | TRBJ2-1 | TRBV7-3 | CASSLEYSINEQFF
- | TRBJ1-1 | TRBV28 | CASSLRGSPNTEAFF
- | TRBJ2-5 | TRBV30 | CAWGNLKETQYF
- | TRBJ1-1 | TRBV28 | CASSFGTVNTEAFF
- | TRBJ2-7 | TRBV9 | CASSVATNAASGEQYF
- | TRBJ2-1 | TRBV24-1 | CATSDFRLAGGRTEQFF
- | TRBJ2-7 | TRBV4-1 | CASSFRTPKGYEQYF
- | TRBJ2-4 | TRBV19 | CASGGGLAKNIQYF
- | TRBJ2-2 | TRBV24-1 | CATSDPPGDTGELFF
- | TRBJ1-2 | TRBV9 | CASSDWMGGYTF
- | TRBJ1-1 | TRBV6-2/TRBV6-3 | CASSFGRWGAFF
- | TRBJ2-7 | TRBV27 | CASSSNPRDISYEQYF
- | TRBJ1-2 | TRBV7-2 | CASSPQGVGGESYGYTF
- | TRBJ2-1 | TRBV7-2 | CASSLLYNEQFF
- | TRBJ2-1 | TRBV5-6 | CASSSILGTSGRNEQFF
- | TRBJ1-6 | TRBV28 | CASSLPLGGNSPLHF
- | TRBJ1-2 | TRBV10-1 | CASSAMTGADGYTF
- | TRBJ2-7 | TRBV30 | CAWSRTISSYEQYF
- | TRBJ1-1 | TRBV14 | CASSQVGREAFF
- | TRBJ2-7 | TRBV18 | CASSLSRDRVSYEQYF
- | TRBJ1-4 | TRBV6-5 | CASSYFGGSNEKLFF
few | TRBJ2-7 | TRBV6-2/TRBV6-3 | CASSYPPGQGYEQYF
- | TRBJ1-1 | TRBV6-5 | CASSYSTINTEAFF
- | TRBJ2-1 | TRBV7-3 | CASSHQQGAWEQFF
- | TRBJ2-1 | TRBV24-1 | CATPEINEQFF
- | TRBJ2-7 | TRBV10-3 | CAISESVRYYEQYF
once | TRBJ2-7 | TRBV3-1/TRBV3-2 | CASSLGLAYEQYF
- | TRBJ1-2 | TRBV5-6 | CASSLAVSPLYANYGYTF